The rows below give T cell receptor beta chains drawn from one sample of a study of blood T cells in healthy people across ages. TCRdb fed the 5' RACE reads into MiXCR, producing one record per CDR3 protein. The sample includes 1.8 million or so distinct CDR3 sequences, about two fifths of them seen just once. Input material: blood. The receptors originated from a human donor in good health. CDR3s include the opening cysteine and the closing phenylalanine or tryptophan.

v_call: TRBV4-3
j_call: TRBJ1-2
cdr3_aa: CASSQGHRDQLYGYTF

v_call: TRBV29-1
j_call: TRBJ1-1
cdr3_aa: CSVLISVGTEAFF

v_call: TRBV29-1
j_call: TRBJ1-1
cdr3_aa: CSVEVTGVRTEAFF

v_call: TRBV10-3
j_call: TRBJ2-3
cdr3_aa: CAISGSTRSVTQYF

v_call: TRBV7-2
j_call: TRBJ2-7
cdr3_aa: CASSSRLDRVTYEQYF

v_call: TRBV29-1
j_call: TRBJ2-7
cdr3_aa: CSVEDQSRDRGGYEQYF

v_call: TRBV7-2
j_call: TRBJ2-5
cdr3_aa: CASSSPLGVGQYF

v_call: TRBV7-2
j_call: TRBJ2-5
cdr3_aa: CASSLMGGEETQYF

v_call: TRBV6-6
j_call: TRBJ1-5
cdr3_aa: CASRYGQGNNQPQHF

v_call: TRBV11-2
j_call: TRBJ2-1
cdr3_aa: CASSLMGPEAAYEQFF

v_call: TRBV20-1
j_call: TRBJ2-7
cdr3_aa: CSASGATGDSYEQYF

v_call: TRBV12-3/TRBV12-4
j_call: TRBJ1-1
cdr3_aa: CASSIGVEAFF

v_call: TRBV19
j_call: TRBJ2-3
cdr3_aa: CATRGLATDTQYF

v_call: TRBV27
j_call: TRBJ1-2
cdr3_aa: CASSSNSAHGYTF

v_call: TRBV15
j_call: TRBJ2-7
cdr3_aa: CATSRSLTGLSYEQYF